This TCR beta chain was captured in a study of breast tumors, draining lymph nodes, adjacent tissues. Study outcomes and limitations: The data were judged consistent with most tumor T cells coming from lymph node and expanding in tumor. Compared with basal-like, luminal-like tumors shared significantly more repertoire with nontumor tissue.

The CDR3 runs to 14 residues. V lost 10 bases to trimming and J lost 4 bases; unmatched junction nucleotides: 9. The germline V gene encodes CDR1 SNHLY and CDR2 FYNNEI. Axillary draining lymph nodes of breast cancer patients supplied the node samples. This clonotype has ten or more counts. The antigen is not known. TCRdb itself ran the multiplex PCR reads through MiXCR, one entry per CDR3 protein. This table has about 100,000 distinct CDR3 sequences, around 20% appearing once. The sample was axillary lymph node tissue. This sequence was found in a female donor with breast cancer. Some clones in this sample may be carry-over from other donors' samples. The chain joins TRBV2 to TRBJ2-3; 9 nucleotides agree with TRBD2. CDR3 DNA: TGTGCCAAACTCTTAGCGGGAGTGCCAGATACGCAGTATTTT. It translates to CAKLLAGVPDTQYF.